These T cell receptor beta chains were read from a single sample in a study of T-cell memory formation after mild COVID-19. TCRdb reanalysed the 5' RACE reads using MiXCR and keeps one entry per CDR3 protein. The sample consists of more than 450,000 distinct CDR3 sequences, under 20% of them appearing once. Sequencing was done on a sample of PBMCs or a T cell subset sorted from them (not recorded which). The receptors come from an adult woman who had mild COVID-19 (a few samples of this study predate the infection). Cell type and time point are not known. Both conserved end residues are trimmed from each CDR3.

J,V,CDR3
TRBJ1-1,TRBV6-2/TRBV6-3,ASSYYTAGAF
TRBJ1-1,TRBV30,AWSAGMNTEAF
TRBJ2-7,TRBV7-2,ASSQSGLGYEQY
TRBJ1-1,TRBV12-3/TRBV12-4,ASSPGYDRGPTEAF
TRBJ1-1,TRBV7-2,ASSAFQGDAF
TRBJ2-3,TRBV6-2/TRBV6-3,ASSRGGSGMNTQY
TRBJ2-7,TRBV7-2,ASSLVVGDEQY
TRBJ2-4,TRBV20-1,SASRGGSGGSLAKNIQY
TRBJ1-1,TRBV29-1,SVESITEAF
TRBJ2-7,TRBV7-8,ASTVGGDEQY
TRBJ2-7,TRBV5-6,ASSLAPAGGGAEQY
TRBJ2-5,TRBV6-6,ASSYWTSGQETQY
TRBJ2-7,TRBV4-1,ASSPPGTGGSSYEQY
TRBJ1-3,TRBV11-2,ASSEVRRSGNTIY
TRBJ2-1,TRBV11-3,ASSLDWAGVSYEQF
TRBJ2-2,TRBV6-5,ASRTGGADTGELF
TRBJ2-3,TRBV6-5,ASLSGTKSTDTQY
TRBJ1-1,TRBV5-1,ASSLGDRERMNTEAF
TRBJ1-2,TRBV9,ASSRLDSLYNYGYT
TRBJ2-7,TRBV7-9,ASSFPGTRTGEQY
TRBJ2-2,TRBV5-1,ASSLVAGLGTGELF
TRBJ1-2,TRBV19,ASSMATGTDYGYT
TRBJ2-1,TRBV3-1,ASSQDQRASSSYNEQF
TRBJ1-1,TRBV7-3,ASSQTGRNTEAF
TRBJ1-5,TRBV5-1,ASSLINQPQH
TRBJ2-3,TRBV7-9,ASSFPSGGAIDTQY
TRBJ2-5,TRBV20-1,RVAGGEKTQY
TRBJ2-7,TRBV7-2,ASSPGSSALYEQY
TRBJ2-1,TRBV7-6,ASSLDPLAGYNEQF
TRBJ1-2,TRBV6-5,ASRAPVGGAHYGYT
TRBJ2-5,TRBV4-1,ASSQAGGPSTQY
TRBJ1-2,TRBV7-2,ASSLDFHSVGYT
TRBJ2-7,TRBV7-8,ASSLDPSDLTSQEQY
TRBJ2-3,TRBV18,ASSRQGGADTQY
TRBJ1-1,TRBV30,AGRENTEAF
TRBJ2-7,TRBV11-2,ASSLFFSYEQY
TRBJ2-1,TRBV20-1,STGGGAGNEQF
TRBJ1-2,TRBV18,ASSLAATGYGYT
TRBJ2-6,TRBV6-5,ASSQGTSGRARGGANVLT